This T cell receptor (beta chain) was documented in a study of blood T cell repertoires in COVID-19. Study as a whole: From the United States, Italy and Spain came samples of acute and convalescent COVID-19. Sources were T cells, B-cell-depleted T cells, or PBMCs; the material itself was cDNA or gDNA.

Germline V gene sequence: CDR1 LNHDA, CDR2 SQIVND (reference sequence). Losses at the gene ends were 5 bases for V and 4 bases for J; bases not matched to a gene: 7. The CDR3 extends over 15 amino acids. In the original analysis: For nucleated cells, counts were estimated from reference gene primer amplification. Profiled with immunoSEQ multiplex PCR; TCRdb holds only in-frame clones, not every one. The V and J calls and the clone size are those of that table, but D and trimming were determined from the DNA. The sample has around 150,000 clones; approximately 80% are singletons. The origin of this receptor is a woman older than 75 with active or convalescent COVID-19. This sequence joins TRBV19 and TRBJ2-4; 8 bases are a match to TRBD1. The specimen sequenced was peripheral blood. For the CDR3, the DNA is TGTGCCAGTAGTCGCGGACAGGGCCTTAAAAACATTCAGTACTTC. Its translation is CASSRGQGLKNIQYF.